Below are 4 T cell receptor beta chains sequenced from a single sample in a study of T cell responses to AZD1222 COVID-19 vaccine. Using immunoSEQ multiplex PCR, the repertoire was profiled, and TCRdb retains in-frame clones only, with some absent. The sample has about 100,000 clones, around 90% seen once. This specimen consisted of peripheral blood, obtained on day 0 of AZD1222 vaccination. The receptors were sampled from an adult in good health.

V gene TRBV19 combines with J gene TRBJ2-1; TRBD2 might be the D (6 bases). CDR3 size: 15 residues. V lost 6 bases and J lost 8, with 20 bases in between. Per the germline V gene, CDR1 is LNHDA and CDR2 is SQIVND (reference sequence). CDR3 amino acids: CASSWGVYWVDEQFF. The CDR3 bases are TGTGCCAGTAGCTGGGGGGTGTATTGGGTGGATGAGCAGTTCTTC.

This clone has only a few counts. CDR3: CSVEDLPSGRGNEQFF. CDR3 nucleotides: TGCAGCGTTGAAGATCTCCCTAGCGGGAGGGGCAATGAGCAGTTCTTC. The rearrangement joins TRBV29-1 to TRBJ2-1; 12 bases are shared with TRBD2. Germline CDR1 is SQVTM and CDR2 is ANQGSEA. V lost 0 bases to trimming and J lost 6 bases; unmatched junction nucleotides: 6. There are 16 residues in the CDR3.

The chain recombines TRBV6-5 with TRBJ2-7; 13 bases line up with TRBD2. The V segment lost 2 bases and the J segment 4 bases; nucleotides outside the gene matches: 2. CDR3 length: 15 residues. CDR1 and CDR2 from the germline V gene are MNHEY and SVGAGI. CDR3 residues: CASSYPTSGRYEQYF. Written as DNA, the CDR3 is TGTGCCAGCAGTTACCCGACTAGCGGGAGGTACGAGCAGTACTTC.

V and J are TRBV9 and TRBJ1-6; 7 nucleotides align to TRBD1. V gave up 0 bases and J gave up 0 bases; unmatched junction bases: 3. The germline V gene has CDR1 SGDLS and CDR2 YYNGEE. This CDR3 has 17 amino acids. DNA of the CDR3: TGTGCCAGCAGCGTAGGGGACAGAGGCTCCTATAATTCACCCCTCCACTTT. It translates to CASSVGDRGSYNSPLHF.